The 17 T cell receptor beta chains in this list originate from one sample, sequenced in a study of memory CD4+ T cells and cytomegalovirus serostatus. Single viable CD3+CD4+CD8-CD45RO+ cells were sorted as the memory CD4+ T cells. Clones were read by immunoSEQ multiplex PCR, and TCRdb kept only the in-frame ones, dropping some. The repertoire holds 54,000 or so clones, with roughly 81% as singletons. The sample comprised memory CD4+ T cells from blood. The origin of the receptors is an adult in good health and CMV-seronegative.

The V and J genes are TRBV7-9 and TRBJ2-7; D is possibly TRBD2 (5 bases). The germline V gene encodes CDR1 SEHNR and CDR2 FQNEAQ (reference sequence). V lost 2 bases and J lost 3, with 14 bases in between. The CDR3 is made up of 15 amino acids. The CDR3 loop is CASSLYTSGDYEQYF. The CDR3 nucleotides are TGTGCCAGCAGCTTATATACCAGCGGAGACTACGAGCAGTACTTC.

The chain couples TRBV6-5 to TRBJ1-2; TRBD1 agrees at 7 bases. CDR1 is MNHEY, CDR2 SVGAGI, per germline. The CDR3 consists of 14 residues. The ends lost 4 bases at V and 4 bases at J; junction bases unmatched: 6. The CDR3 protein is CASSLVTGSYGYTF. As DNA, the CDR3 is TGTGCCAGCAGTTTGGTGACAGGGAGCTATGGCTACACCTTC.

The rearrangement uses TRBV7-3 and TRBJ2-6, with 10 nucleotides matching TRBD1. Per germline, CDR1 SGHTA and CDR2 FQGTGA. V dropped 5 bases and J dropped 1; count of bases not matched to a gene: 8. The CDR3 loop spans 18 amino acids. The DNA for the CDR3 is TGTGCCAGCAGCCCTTGGACAGGGGGTAGGTCTGGGGCCAACGTCCTGACTTTC. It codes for CASSPWTGGRSGANVLTF.

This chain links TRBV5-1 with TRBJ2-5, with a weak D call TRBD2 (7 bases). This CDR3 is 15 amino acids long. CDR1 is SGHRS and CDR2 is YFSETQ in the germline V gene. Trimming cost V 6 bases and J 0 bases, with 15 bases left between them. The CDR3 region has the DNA TGCGCCAGCACCGTCAAGGGGGGGTACCAAGAGACCCAGTACTTC. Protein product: CASTVKGGYQETQYF. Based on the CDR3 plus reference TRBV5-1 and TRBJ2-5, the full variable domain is KAGVTQTPRYLIKTRGQQVTLSCSPISGHRSVSWYQQTPGQGLQFLFEYFSETQRNKGNFPGRFSGRQFSNSRSEMNVSTLELGDSALYLCASTVKGGYQETQYFGPGTRLLVL.

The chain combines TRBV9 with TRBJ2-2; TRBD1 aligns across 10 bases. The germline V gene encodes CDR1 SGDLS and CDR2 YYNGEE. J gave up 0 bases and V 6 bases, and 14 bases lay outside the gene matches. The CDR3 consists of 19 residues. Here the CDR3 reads CASNHQGGQGLPNTGELFF. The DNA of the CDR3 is TGTGCCAGCAACCACCAGGGGGGACAGGGGCTTCCGAACACCGGGGAGCTGTTTTTT.

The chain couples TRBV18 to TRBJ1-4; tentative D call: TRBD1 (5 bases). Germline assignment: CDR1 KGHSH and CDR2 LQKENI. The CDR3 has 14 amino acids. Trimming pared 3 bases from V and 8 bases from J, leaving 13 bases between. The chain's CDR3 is CASSPPREREKLFF. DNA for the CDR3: TGTGCCAGCTCACCCCCCAGGGAGAGGGAAAAACTGTTTTTT.

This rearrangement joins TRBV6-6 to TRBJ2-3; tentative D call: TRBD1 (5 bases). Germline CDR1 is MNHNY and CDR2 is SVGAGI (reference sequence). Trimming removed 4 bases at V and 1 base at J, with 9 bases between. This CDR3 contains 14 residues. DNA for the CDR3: TGTGCCAGCAGTTTCAGGGTCGGCACAGATACGCAGTATTTT. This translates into CASSFRVGTDTQYF.

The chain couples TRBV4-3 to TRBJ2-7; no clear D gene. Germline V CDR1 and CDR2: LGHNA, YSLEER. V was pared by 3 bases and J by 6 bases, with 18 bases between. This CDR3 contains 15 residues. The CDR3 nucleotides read TGCGCCAGCAGCCAGGGGAACGGTGGTTGGGGCGAGCAGTACTTC. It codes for CASSQGNGGWGEQYF.

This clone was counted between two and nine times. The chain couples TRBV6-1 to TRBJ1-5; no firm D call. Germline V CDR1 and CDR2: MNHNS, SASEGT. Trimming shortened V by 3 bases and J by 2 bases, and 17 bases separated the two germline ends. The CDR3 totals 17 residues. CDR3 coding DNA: TGTGCCAGCAGTGACAGGCGAGCCGGGATGGGCAATCAGCCCCAGCATTTT. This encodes CASSDRRAGMGNQPQHF.

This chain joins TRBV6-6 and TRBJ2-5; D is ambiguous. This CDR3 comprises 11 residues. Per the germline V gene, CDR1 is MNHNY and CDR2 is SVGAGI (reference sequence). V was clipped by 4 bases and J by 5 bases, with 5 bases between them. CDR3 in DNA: TGTGCCAGCAGTTTGAGGGAGACCCAGTACTTC. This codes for CASSLRETQYF.

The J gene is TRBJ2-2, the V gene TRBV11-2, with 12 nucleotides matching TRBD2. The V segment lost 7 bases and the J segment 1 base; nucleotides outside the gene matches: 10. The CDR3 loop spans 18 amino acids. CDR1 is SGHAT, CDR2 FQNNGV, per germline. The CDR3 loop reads CASTIRLAGELNTGELFF. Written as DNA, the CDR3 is TGTGCCAGCACCATACGACTAGCGGGGGAATTGAACACCGGGGAGCTGTTTTTT.

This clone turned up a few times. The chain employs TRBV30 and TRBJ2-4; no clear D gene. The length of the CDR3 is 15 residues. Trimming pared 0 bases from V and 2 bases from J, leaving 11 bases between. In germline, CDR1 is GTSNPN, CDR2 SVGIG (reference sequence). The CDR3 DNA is TGTGCCTGGAGTGTTGTGAAGGGTTCCAAAAACATTCAGTACTTC. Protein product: CAWSVVKGSKNIQYF.

DNA for the CDR3: TGTGCCAGCAGCCAAACAGGGGCCAAGACCCAGTACTTC. It specifies CASSQTGAKTQYF. The chain carries TRBV25-1 and TRBJ2-5, with 7 bases fitting TRBD1. The CDR3 contains 13 residues. The V gene's germline CDR1 is MGHDK and CDR2 SYGVNS. The J segment lost 6 bases and the V segment lost 6 bases, leaving 7 bases of the junction unmatched.

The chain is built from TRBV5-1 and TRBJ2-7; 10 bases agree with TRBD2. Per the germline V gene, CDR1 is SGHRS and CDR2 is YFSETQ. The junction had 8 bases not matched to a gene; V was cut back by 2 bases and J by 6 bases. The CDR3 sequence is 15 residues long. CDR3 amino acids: CASSFKREGLSEQYF. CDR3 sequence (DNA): TGCGCCAGCAGCTTTAAGCGGGAGGGCCTAAGCGAGCAGTACTTC.

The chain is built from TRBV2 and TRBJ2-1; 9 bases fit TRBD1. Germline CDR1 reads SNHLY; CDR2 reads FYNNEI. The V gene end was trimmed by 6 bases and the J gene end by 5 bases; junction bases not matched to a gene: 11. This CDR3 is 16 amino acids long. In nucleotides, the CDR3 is TGTGCCAGCAGACTGTCCGGGACAGGGACGGACAATGAGCAGTTCTTC. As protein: CASRLSGTGTDNEQFF.

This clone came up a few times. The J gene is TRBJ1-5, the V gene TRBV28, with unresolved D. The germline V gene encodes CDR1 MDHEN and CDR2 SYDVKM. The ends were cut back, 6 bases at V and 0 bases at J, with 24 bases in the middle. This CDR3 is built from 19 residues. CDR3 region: CASSSSPHVGRYSNQPQHF. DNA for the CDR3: TGTGCCAGCAGCTCGTCCCCGCACGTGGGCAGATATAGCAATCAGCCCCAGCATTTT.

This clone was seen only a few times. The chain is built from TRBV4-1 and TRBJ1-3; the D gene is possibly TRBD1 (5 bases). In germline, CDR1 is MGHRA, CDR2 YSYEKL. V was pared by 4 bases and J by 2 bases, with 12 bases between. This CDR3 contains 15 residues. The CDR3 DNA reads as TGCGCCAGCAGCCGGTGGGGGGGAGCTGGAAACACCATATATTTT. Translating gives CASSRWGGAGNTIYF.